This passage covers 15 T cell receptor beta chains from one sample sequenced in a study of blood T cell repertoires in COVID-19. The protocol was immunoSEQ multiplex PCR, while the TCRdb copy is restricted to in-frame clones and leaves out a portion. The table includes 85,000 to 110,000 clones, over 85% detected once. Material for sequencing was peripheral blood. All receptors come from a woman older than 75 in a cohort sampled during active COVID-19.

This clone was counted only a few times. In DNA, the CDR3 is TGTGCCAGCAGGCCGGTTAACTATGGCTACACCTTC. Its translation is CASRPVNYGYTF. This chain links TRBV6-6 with TRBJ1-2, with D uncertain. Trimming shortened V by 6 bases and J by 1 base, and 6 bases separated the two germline ends. The germline gives CDR1 MNHNY, CDR2 SVGAGI (reference sequence). This CDR3 comprises 12 residues.

The chain couples TRBV10-3 to TRBJ1-5; 8 bases are shared with TRBD1. CDR1 is ENHRY, CDR2 SYGVKD, per germline. J was trimmed by 5 bases and V by 0 bases; bases with no gene match: 3. The CDR3 length is 15 residues. CDR3 DNA sequence: TGTGCCATCAGTGAGTCACAGGGGGATTATCAGCCCCAGCATTTT. Protein product: CAISESQGDYQPQHF.

CDR3 region: CASSPGQGRTYEKLFF. CDR3 in DNA: TGTGCCAGCAGCCCCGGACAGGGCCGCACGTATGAAAAACTGTTTTTT. This chain connects TRBV3-1 (or the pseudogene TRBV3-2) to TRBJ1-4, with TRBD1 matching 8 bases. Germline V lookup: CDR1 LGHDT, CDR2 YNNKEL (reference sequence). The CDR3 totals 16 residues. V trimming: 4 bases; J trimming: 6 bases; junction bases outside the gene matches: 10.

The chain employs TRBV7-3 and TRBJ2-1, with 10 bases matching TRBD2. Germline V gene lookup returns CDR1 SGHTA and CDR2 FQGTGA. This CDR3 has 16 amino acids. With V trimmed by 5 bases and J by 4 bases, 8 bases remained unmatched. The CDR3 protein is CASSIRAGGIYNEQFF. The CDR3 DNA reads as TGTGCCAGCAGCATTAGAGCGGGGGGGATTTACAATGAGCAGTTCTTC.

This clone was detected only a few times. This chain links TRBV5-4 with TRBJ2-1; 16 nucleotides match TRBD2. Germline trimming cut 2 bases from V and 1 base from J; bases unmatched to any gene: 9. Germline V CDR1 and CDR2: SGHNT, YYREEE (reference sequence). CDR3 length: 20 amino acids. CDR3 sequence (DNA): TGTGCCAGCAGCTTTAAAGGGACTAGCGGGGGGGCAGGGTCCTACAATGAGCAGTTCTTC. Its translation: CASSFKGTSGGAGSYNEQFF.

The chain carries TRBV9 and TRBJ2-5; 7 bases are a match to TRBD2. The CDR3 loop spans 15 amino acids. Unmatched junction bases numbered 5, after V lost 2 bases and J lost 1 base. CDR1 is SGDLS, CDR2 YYNGEE, per germline. CDR3 coding DNA: TGTGCCAGCAGCGTGGGACTACAGAGCCAAGAGACCCAGTACTTC. This translates into CASSVGLQSQETQYF.

V usage is TRBV5-6 and J usage is TRBJ1-2; the D gene is possibly TRBD1 (6 bases). The CDR3 spans 12 residues. Germline V gives CDR1 SGHDT, CDR2 YYEEEE. The V gene lost 4 bases and the J gene lost 7 bases, with 11 bases spanning the gap. The CDR3 reads CASSAGGLGYTF. The CDR3 DNA reads TGTGCCAGCAGCGCCGGGGGGCTTGGCTACACCTTC.

As for this clone: This same CDR3 is encoded by further DNA sequences in the sample. J is TRBJ2-5 and V is TRBV7-2; perhaps TRBD2 as D (5 bases). This CDR3 region has 13 residues. Trimming took 5 bases from V and 2 from J, leaving 9 bases between them. CDR1 is SGHTA, CDR2 FQGNSA, per germline. CDR3 region: CASSGRAQETQYF. The DNA of the CDR3 is TGTGCCAGCAGCGGGCGGGCTCAAGAGACCCAGTACTTC.

This chain joins TRBV6-5 and TRBJ2-1; D possibly corresponds to TRBD2 (6 bases). Germline assignment: CDR1 MNHEY and CDR2 SVGAGI. This CDR3 has 14 amino acids. The V end lost 7 bases, the J end lost 5 bases, and 15 bases lay between the germline ends. The chain's CDR3 is CASIDGRGNNEQFF. The CDR3 DNA sequence: TGTGCCAGCATCGACGGACGGGGGAACAATGAGCAGTTCTTC.

The chain links TRBV5-1 to TRBJ1-6, with D perhaps matching TRBD1 (6 bases). Germline-derived CDR1 and CDR2 are SGHRS and YFSETQ. The V end was cut by 4 bases, the J end by 14 bases, with 19 bases between. The CDR3 totals 14 residues. The CDR3 is CASSRSDRRITLHF. In DNA form, the CDR3 reads TGCGCCAGCAGCCGGTCGGACAGACGGATTACCCTCCACTTT.

This chain links TRBV2 with TRBJ1-5, with D maybe TRBD1 (5 bases). V dropped 4 bases and J dropped 6 bases, with 16 bases sitting between them. The germline V gene has CDR1 SNHLY and CDR2 FYNNEI. This CDR3 is built from 15 residues. The CDR3: CASSVLSQGGQPQHF. In DNA, the CDR3 is TGTGCCAGCAGTGTCTTGAGTCAGGGTGGTCAGCCCCAGCATTTT.

This clone was seen just once. This chain joins TRBV6-5 and TRBJ2-3; D not certain. Germline V gives CDR1 MNHEY, CDR2 SVGAGI. The CDR3 sequence is 14 residues long. V dropped 6 bases and J dropped 5 bases, with 15 bases sitting between them. CDR3 DNA: TGTGCCAGCAGGCGGTCGCGGCTGGGAGATACGCAGTATTTT. Protein sequence: CASRRSRLGDTQYF.

The chain has TRBV7-2 and TRBJ2-2, with D maybe TRBD2 (5 bases). Deletions cut 1 base from V and 6 bases from J, with 9 bases between. This CDR3 is 14 amino acids long. Germline V gene lookup returns CDR1 SGHTA and CDR2 FQGNSA. Here the CDR3 reads CASSLGSVSGELFF. The DNA of the CDR3 is TGTGCCAGCAGCTTAGGTAGCGTGTCCGGGGAGCTGTTTTTT.

This chain connects TRBV4-1 to TRBJ2-7; tentative D call: TRBD2 (5 bases). Deletions cut 3 bases from V and 5 bases from J, with 20 bases between. The CDR3 extends over 16 amino acids. Germline V lookup: CDR1 MGHRA, CDR2 YSYEKL. The CDR3 DNA reads as TGCGCCAGCAGCCAGGGCGGAGGCTCCGCTGGGGACGAGCAGTACTTC. It specifies CASSQGGGSAGDEQYF.

V and J are TRBV29-1 and TRBJ1-4, with D perhaps matching TRBD1 (6 bases). CDR1 and CDR2 (germline): SQVTM, ANQGSEA. This CDR3 is built from 13 residues. V gave up 6 bases and J gave up 6 bases, with 14 bases separating them. CDR3 sequence reads: CSVRRGLDEKLFF. As DNA, the CDR3 is TGCAGCGTCAGGCGGGGGCTAGATGAAAAACTGTTTTTT. Complete variable domain (other parts from reference TRBV29-1 and TRBJ1-4): SAVISQKPSRDICQRGTSLTIQCQVDSQVTMMFWYRQQPGQSLTLIATANQGSEATYESGFVIDKFPISRPNLTFSTLTVSNMSPEDSSIYLCSVRRGLDEKLFFGSGTQLSVL.